The clone carrying this T cell receptor beta chain was detected only a few times. Its cognate antigen is unknown. PCR was performed a second time for roughly 6 to 12 cycles using a sample-barcoded 5' primer and a J-beta primer mix. Every sample produced at least 2.5 million CDR3-containing paired-end reads. TCRdb re-analysed the 5' RACE reads in MiXCR, keeping a single row per CDR3 protein. The table records 600,000 to 1,000,000 distinct CDR3 sequences, 55% to 75% of them present only once. The data were obtained in a study of blood T cells in healthy people across ages. Study-level results: Donor CMV status, an unknown factor, possibly confounded changes in expanded clonotypes. Aged donors had fewer naive CD4+ cells and lower diversity than long-lived donors. Underestimates were what the diversity estimates from one million T cells were considered to be.

V was trimmed by 1 base and J by 5 bases, leaving 17 bases between them. Germline loops: CDR1 SGHDN, CDR2 FVKESK. The CDR3 runs 16 residues. Source material: blood. The sequence was collected from a man aged 30 to 39 in good health. The chain joins TRBV14 to TRBJ2-5; D uncertain. CDR3 sequence (DNA): TGTGCCAGCAGCCAAGTTTCGAGACGCCAACGGGAGACCCAGTACTTC. It is translated as CASSQVSRRQRETQYF.